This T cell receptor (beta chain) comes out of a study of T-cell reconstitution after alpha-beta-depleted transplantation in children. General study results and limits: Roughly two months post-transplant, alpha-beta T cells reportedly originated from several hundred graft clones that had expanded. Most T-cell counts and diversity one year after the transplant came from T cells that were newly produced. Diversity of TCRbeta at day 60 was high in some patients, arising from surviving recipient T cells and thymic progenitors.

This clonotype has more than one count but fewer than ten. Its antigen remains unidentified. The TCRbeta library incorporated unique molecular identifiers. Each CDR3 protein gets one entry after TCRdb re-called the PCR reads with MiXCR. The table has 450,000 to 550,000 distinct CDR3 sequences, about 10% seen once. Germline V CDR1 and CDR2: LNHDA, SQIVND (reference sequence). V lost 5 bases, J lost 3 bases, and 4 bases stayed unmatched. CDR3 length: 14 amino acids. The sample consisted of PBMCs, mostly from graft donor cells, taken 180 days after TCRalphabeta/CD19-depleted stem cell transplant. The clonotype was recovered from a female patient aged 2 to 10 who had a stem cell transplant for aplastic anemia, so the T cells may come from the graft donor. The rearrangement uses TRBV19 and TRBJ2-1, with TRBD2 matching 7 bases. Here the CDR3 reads CASSQLAIYNEQFF. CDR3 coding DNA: TGTGCCAGTAGTCAACTAGCGATCTACAATGAGCAGTTCTTC.